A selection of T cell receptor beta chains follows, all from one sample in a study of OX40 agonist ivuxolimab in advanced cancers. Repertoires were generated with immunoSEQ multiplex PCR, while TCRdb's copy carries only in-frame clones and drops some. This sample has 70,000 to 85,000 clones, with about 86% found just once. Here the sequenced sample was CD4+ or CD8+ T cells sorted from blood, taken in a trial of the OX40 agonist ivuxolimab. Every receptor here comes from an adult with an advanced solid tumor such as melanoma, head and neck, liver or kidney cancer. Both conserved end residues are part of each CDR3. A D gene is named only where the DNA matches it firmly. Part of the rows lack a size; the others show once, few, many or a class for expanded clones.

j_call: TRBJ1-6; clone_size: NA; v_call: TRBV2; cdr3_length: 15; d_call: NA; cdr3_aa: CASHGARSYNSPLHF; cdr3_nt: TGTGCCAGCCACGGGGCTAGGTCCTATAATTCACCCCTCCACTTT
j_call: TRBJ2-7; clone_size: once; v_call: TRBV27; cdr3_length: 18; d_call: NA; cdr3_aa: CASSRTGATPREGGEQYF; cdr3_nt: TGTGCCAGCAGTAGGACAGGGGCTACCCCCCGGGAGGGGGGCGAGCAGTACTTC
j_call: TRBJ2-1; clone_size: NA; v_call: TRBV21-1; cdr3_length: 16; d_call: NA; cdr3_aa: CASARKRSGTYNEQFF; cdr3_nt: TGTGCCAGCGCAAGAAAACGAAGTGGGACTTACAATGAGCAGTTCTTC
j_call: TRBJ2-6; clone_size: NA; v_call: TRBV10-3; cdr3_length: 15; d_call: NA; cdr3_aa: CAISEGGVGANVLTF; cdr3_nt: TGTGCCATCAGTGAGGGAGGGGTTGGGGCCAACGTCCTGACTTTC
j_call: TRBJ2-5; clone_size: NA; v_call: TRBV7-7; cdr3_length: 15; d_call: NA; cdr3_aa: CASSLVSSIGETQYF; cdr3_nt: TGTGCCAGCAGCTTAGTGTCGTCTATCGGAGAGACCCAGTACTTC
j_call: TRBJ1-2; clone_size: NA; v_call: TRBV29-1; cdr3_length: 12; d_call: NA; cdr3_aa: CSVEEHLYGYTF; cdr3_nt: TGCAGCGTTGAAGAACACCTATATGGCTACACCTTC
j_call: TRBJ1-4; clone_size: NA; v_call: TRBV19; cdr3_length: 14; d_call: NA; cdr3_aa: CASSMDSFNEKLFF; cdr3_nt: TGTGCCAGTAGCATGGACAGCTTCAATGAAAAACTGTTTTTT
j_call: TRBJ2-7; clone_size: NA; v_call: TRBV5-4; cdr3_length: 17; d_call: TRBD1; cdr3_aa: CASSRPSLRDRGNEQYF; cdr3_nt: TGTGCCAGCAGCCGGCCCTCCCTCCGAGACAGGGGGAACGAGCAGTACTTC
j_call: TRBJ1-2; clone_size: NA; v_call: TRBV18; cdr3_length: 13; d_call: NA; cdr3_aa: CASSPGGNYGYTF; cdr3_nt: TGTGCCAGCTCACCAGGCGGTAACTATGGCTACACCTTC
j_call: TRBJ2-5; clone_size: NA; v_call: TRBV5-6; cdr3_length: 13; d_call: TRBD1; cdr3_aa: CASSDRGIVTQYF; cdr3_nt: TGTGCCAGCAGCGACAGGGGGATAGTGACCCAGTACTTC
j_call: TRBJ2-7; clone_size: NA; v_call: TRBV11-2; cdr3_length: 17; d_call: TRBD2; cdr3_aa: CASSLLLAGGPSYEQYF; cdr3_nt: TGTGCCAGCAGCTTGCTACTAGCGGGGGGCCCGTCCTACGAGCAGTACTTC
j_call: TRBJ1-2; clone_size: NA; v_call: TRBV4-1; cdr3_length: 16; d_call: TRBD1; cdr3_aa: CASSQPGTGDLYGYTF; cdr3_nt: TGCGCCAGCAGCCAACCCGGGACAGGGGACCTCTATGGCTACACCTTC
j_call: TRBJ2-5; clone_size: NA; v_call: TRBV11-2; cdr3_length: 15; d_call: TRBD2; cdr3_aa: CASSFSGSAQETQYF; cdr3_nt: TGTGCCAGCAGCTTTAGCGGGAGTGCACAAGAGACCCAGTACTTC
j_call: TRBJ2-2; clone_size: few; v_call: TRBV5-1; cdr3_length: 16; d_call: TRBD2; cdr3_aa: CASSLGTSGVTGELFF; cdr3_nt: TGCGCCAGCAGCTTGGGGACTAGCGGGGTTACCGGGGAGCTGTTTTTT
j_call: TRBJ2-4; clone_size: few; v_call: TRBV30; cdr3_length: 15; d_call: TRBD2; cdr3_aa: CAWSSGVLRLDIQYF; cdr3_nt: TGTGCCTGGAGTAGCGGGGTTCTCAGGTTGGACATTCAGTACTTC
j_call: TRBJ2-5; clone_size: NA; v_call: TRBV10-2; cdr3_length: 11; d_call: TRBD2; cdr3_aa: CASSESSGRNF; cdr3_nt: TGCGCCAGCAGTGAATCTAGCGGGAGGAACTTC
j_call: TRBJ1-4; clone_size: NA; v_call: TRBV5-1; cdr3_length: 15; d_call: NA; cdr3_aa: CASSGNGLANEKLFF; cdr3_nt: TGCGCCAGCAGCGGAAACGGGTTGGCTAATGAAAAACTGTTTTTT
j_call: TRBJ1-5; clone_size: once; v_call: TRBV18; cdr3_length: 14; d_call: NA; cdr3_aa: CASSPDGFNQPQHF; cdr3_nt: TGTGCCAGCTCACCAGACGGCTTTAATCAGCCCCAGCATTTT
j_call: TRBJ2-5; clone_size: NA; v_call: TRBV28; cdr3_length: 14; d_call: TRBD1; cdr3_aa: CASSAGQDEETQYF; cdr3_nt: TGTGCCAGCAGTGCAGGACAGGATGAAGAGACCCAGTACTTC
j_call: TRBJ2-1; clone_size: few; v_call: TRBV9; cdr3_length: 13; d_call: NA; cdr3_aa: CASSRGTKNEQFF; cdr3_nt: TGTGCCAGCAGCAGGGGCACCAAGAATGAGCAGTTCTTC
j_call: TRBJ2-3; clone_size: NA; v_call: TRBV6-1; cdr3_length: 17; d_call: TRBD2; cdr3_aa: CASSEYRTSRTPDTQYF; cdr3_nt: TGTGCCAGCAGTGAGTACAGGACTAGCAGGACCCCAGATACGCAGTATTTT
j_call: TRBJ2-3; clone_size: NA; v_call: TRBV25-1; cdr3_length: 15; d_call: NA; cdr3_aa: CASSDETRTRNTQYF; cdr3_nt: TGTGCCAGCAGTGACGAAACTAGGACAAGAAATACGCAGTATTTT
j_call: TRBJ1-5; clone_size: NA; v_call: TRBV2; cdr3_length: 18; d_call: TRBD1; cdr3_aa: CASHESGTGPTSNQPQHF; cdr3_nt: TGTGCCAGCCACGAGTCTGGGACAGGGCCCACCAGCAATCAGCCCCAGCATTTT
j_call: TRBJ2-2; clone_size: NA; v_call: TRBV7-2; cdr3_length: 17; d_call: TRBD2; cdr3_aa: CASTVTSGSANTGELFF; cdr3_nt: TGTGCCAGCACCGTGACTAGCGGGAGCGCGAACACCGGGGAGCTGTTTTTT
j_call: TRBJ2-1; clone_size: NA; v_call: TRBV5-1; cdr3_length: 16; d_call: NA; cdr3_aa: CASSLEGAGSYNEQFF; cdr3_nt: TGCGCCAGCAGCTTGGAGGGCGCGGGCTCCTACAATGAGCAGTTCTTC
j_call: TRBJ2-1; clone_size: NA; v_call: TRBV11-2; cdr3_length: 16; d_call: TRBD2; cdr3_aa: CASSLSAGGPYNEQFF; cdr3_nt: TGTGCCAGCAGCTTGAGTGCGGGAGGGCCTTACAATGAGCAGTTCTTC
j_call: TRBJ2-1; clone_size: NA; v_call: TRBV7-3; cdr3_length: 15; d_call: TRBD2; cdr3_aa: CASSSGGTVYNEQFF; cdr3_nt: TGTGCCAGCAGCTCGGGGGGTACTGTTTACAATGAGCAGTTCTTC
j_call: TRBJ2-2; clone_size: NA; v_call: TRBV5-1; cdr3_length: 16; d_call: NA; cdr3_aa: CASSLDGLTNTGELFF; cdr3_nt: TGCGCCAGCAGCCTAGATGGACTGACGAACACCGGGGAGCTGTTTTTT
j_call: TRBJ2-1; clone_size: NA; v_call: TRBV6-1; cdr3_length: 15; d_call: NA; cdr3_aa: CASSASWAAANEQFF; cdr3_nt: TGTGCCAGCAGTGCCTCCTGGGCGGCGGCGAATGAGCAGTTCTTC
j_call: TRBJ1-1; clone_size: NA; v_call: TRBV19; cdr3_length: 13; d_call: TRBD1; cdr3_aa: CASTQGAHTEAFF; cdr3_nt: TGTGCCAGTACGCAGGGGGCGCACACTGAAGCTTTCTTT
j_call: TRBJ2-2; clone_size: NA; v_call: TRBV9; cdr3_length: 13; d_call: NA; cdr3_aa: CASSSRNTGELFF; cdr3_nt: TGTGCCAGCAGCTCCAGAAACACCGGGGAGCTGTTTTTT
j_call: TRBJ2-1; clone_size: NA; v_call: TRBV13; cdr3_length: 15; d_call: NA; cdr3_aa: CASSLNPLSYNEQFF; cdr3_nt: TGTGCCAGCAGCTTAAACCCCCTCTCCTACAATGAGCAGTTCTTC
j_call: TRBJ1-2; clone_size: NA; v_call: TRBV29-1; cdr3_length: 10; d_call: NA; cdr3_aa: CSVDGGGYTF; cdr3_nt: TGCAGCGTTGACGGGGGAGGCTACACCTTC
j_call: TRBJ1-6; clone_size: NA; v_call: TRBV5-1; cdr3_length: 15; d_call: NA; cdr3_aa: CASSTQGSYNSPLHF; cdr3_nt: TGCGCCAGCAGCACCCAGGGCTCCTATAATTCACCCCTCCACTTT
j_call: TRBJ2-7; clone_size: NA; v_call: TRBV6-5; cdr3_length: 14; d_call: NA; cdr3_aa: CASSGTSRAYEQYF; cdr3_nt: TGTGCCAGCAGTGGGACTTCTAGGGCATACGAGCAGTACTTC
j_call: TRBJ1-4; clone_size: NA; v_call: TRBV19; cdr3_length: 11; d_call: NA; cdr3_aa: CASRFSEKLFF; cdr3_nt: TGTGCCAGTAGGTTCAGTGAAAAACTGTTTTTT